The present TCR beta chain was sequenced within a study of Graves' ophthalmopathy and Graves' hyperthyroidism. General study results and limits: The study's model predicted ophthalmopathy progression at over 55% sensitivity and about 72% specificity.

The CDR3 is 13 amino acids. Trimming took 6 bases from V and 1 from J, leaving 9 bases between them. Amplification of TCR beta CDR3 regions used RNA transcripts. HTBI primers were used in a first-round RT-PCR, which preceded a second-round multiplex PCR. TCRdb re-analysed the multiplex PCR reads in MiXCR, keeping a single row per CDR3 protein. The sample includes about 180,000 distinct CDR3 sequences, more than 30% of them seen just once. This clonotype was seen at least ten times. Its cognate antigen is unknown. Material: peripheral blood. The J gene is TRBJ2-5, the V gene TRBV12-3 or TRBV12-4, with D hard to call. The sequence was obtained from a woman between 40 and 55 years old with Graves' ophthalmopathy. DNA for the CDR3: TGTGCCAGCAGGCCCGGGCCCCAAGAGACCCAGTACTTC. Translating it yields CASRPGPQETQYF.